The 26 T cell receptor beta chains given below trace back to one sample, sequenced in a study of OX40 agonist ivuxolimab in advanced cancers. The protocol was immunoSEQ multiplex PCR, while the TCRdb copy is restricted to in-frame clones and leaves out a portion. Of 70,000 to 85,000 clones in the sample, just over 85% were seen once. The sample here was CD4+ or CD8+ T cells sorted from blood, taken in a trial of the OX40 agonist ivuxolimab. The receptors were gathered from an adult with an advanced solid tumor such as melanoma, head and neck, liver or kidney cancer.

The chain has TRBV28 and TRBJ2-7; TRBD1 matches 8 bases. Germline lookup yields CDR1 MDHEN and CDR2 SYDVKM. The CDR3 covers 15 residues. J gave up 4 bases and V 6 bases, and 11 bases lay outside the gene matches. The CDR3 DNA reads TGTGCCAGCAGCGGACAGGGTAACCCACCTTACGAGCAGTACTTC. Protein: CASSGQGNPPYEQYF.

The gene calls are TRBV28 and TRBJ1-2; D remains ambiguous. This CDR3 has 13 amino acids. Trimming took 3 bases from V and 4 from J, leaving 9 bases between them. Per germline, CDR1 MDHEN and CDR2 SYDVKM. CDR3 residues: CASSLTALYGYTF. CDR3 DNA sequence: TGTGCCAGCAGTTTGACTGCTCTCTATGGCTACACCTTC.

The table lists this clone with a few counts. The chain couples TRBV5-5 to TRBJ1-2, with D unresolved. The V end was cut by 0 bases, the J end by 0 bases, with 3 bases between. The CDR3 is made up of 13 amino acids. Germline values: CDR1 SGHKS, CDR2 YYEKEE (reference sequence). The CDR3 loop is CASSLGANYGYTF. As DNA, the CDR3 is TGTGCCAGCAGCTTGGGGGCTAACTATGGCTACACCTTC.

This chain uses TRBV19 with TRBJ1-1; D is unclear. The germline V and J ends were trimmed by 3 bases and 5 bases, with 13 bases remaining between them. Germline assignment: CDR1 LNHDA and CDR2 SQIVND (reference sequence). The CDR3 has 14 amino acids. The CDR3 region is CASSIFSGETEAFF. For the CDR3, the DNA is TGTGCCAGTAGTATTTTTAGCGGGGAAACTGAAGCTTTCTTT.

This clone was seen just once. The chain combines TRBV6-1 with TRBJ2-2; D gene uncertain. Trimming left V 6 bases short and J 4 bases short, with 12 bases between. The CDR3 loop spans 14 amino acids. CDR1 MNHNS and CDR2 SASEGT come from the germline V gene. The CDR3 DNA reads TGTGCCAGCAGCTACAGCACAGTCACCGGGGAGCTGTTTTTT. Translated: CASSYSTVTGELFF.

The chain recombines TRBV7-2 with TRBJ1-2; 11 bases are shared with TRBD1. V shed 5 bases, J shed 4 bases, and the junction held 3 bases outside the gene matches. This CDR3 comprises 14 residues. Germline CDR1 reads SGHTA; CDR2 reads FQGNSA. CDR3: CASSRTGGSYGYTF. CDR3 DNA: TGTGCCAGCAGCCGGACAGGGGGCAGCTATGGCTACACCTTC.

This clone appeared once. J is TRBJ2-1 and V is TRBV11-3; D possibly corresponds to TRBD1 (8 bases). V was cut by 6 bases and J by 0 bases, with 15 bases left in between. The germline CDR1 and CDR2 sequences are SGHNT and YENEEA. The CDR3 spans 16 residues. CDR3 protein: CASSLSGTGSYNEQFF. The CDR3 bases are TGTGCCAGCAGTCTGAGCGGGACAGGCTCCTACAATGAGCAGTTCTTC.

This clone was seen once. The chain links TRBV30 to TRBJ2-5; possibly TRBD1 for D (6 bases). V lost 4 bases to trimming and J lost 5 bases, with 14 bases between them. CDR1 and CDR2 (germline): GTSNPN, SVGIG (reference sequence). The CDR3 runs to 13 residues. The CDR3 sequence is CAWNHRARETQYF. CDR3 DNA: TGTGCCTGGAATCACAGGGCCCGGGAGACCCAGTACTTC.

The chain joins TRBV6-5 to TRBJ1-2; D is perhaps TRBD1 (5 bases). CDR1 is MNHEY and CDR2 is SVGAGI in the germline V gene. Trimming left V 6 bases short and J 7 bases short, with 12 bases between. The length of the CDR3 is 12 residues. DNA of the CDR3: TGTGCCAGCAGGGAAGGGGCAAGTGGCTACACCTTC. Amino acid sequence: CASREGASGYTF.

The J gene is TRBJ2-7, the V gene TRBV7-2; 9 bases align to TRBD1. The CDR3 is 17 amino acids. J lost 3 bases, V lost 1 base, and 10 bases had no gene match. The V gene's germline CDR1 is SGHTA and CDR2 FQGNSA. The CDR3 loop is CASSLVVSGTGFYEQYF. DNA of the CDR3: TGTGCCAGCAGCTTAGTCGTTTCCGGGACAGGGTTCTACGAGCAGTACTTC.

This clone has a handful of counts. The chain is built from TRBV6-1 and TRBJ1-1, with D unresolved. Trimming cost V 4 bases and J 7 bases, with 13 bases left between them. The CDR3 covers 13 residues. Germline values: CDR1 MNHNS, CDR2 SASEGT. The CDR3 DNA sequence: TGTGCCAGCAGTGGTACCCCCCAAGTTGAAGCTTTCTTT. It specifies CASSGTPQVEAFF.

The chain has TRBV19 and TRBJ2-7; D might be TRBD1 or TRBD2, each matching 5 bases. Germline assignment: CDR1 LNHDA and CDR2 SQIVND (reference sequence). This CDR3 comprises 14 residues. The V end was cut by 6 bases, the J end by 0 bases, with 12 bases between. CDR3 nucleotides: TGTGCCAGTAGCCGGGACGTAAACTCCTACGAGCAGTACTTC. Translation: CASSRDVNSYEQYF.

V usage is TRBV6-1 and J usage is TRBJ2-7; 7 bases align to TRBD1. CDR3 length equals 12 residues. The ends lost 8 bases at V and 9 bases at J; junction bases unmatched: 10. CDR1 and CDR2 (germline): MNHNS, SASEGT. In DNA form, the CDR3 reads TGTGCCAGCGACCGGGACAGACAGGGGCAGTACTTC. Protein: CASDRDRQGQYF.

The chain recombines TRBV7-2 with TRBJ2-1; unclear D gene. The CDR3 totals 11 residues. Germline V gene data show CDR1 as SGHTA and CDR2 as FQGNSA. V was trimmed by 5 bases and J by 10 bases, leaving 9 bases between them. The CDR3: CASSPVGEQFF. The CDR3 DNA reads as TGTGCCAGCAGCCCGGTTGGAGAGCAGTTCTTC.

V and J are TRBV7-8 and TRBJ2-7; a possible D gene is TRBD1 (6 bases). CDR1 is SGHVS, CDR2 FQNEAQ, per germline. V lost 4 bases to trimming and J lost 1 base, with 14 bases between them. CDR3 length: 15 amino acids. CDR3 coding DNA: TGTGCCAGCAGCTCCATACAGGGAAAGTCCTACGAGCAGTACTTC. It encodes CASSSIQGKSYEQYF. Filled out from reference TRBV7-8 and TRBJ2-7, the complete variable domain reads GAGVSQSPRYKVAKRGQDVALRCDPISGHVSLFWYQQALGQGPEFLTYFQNEAQLDKSGLPSDRFFAERPEGSVSTLKIQRTQQEDSAVYLCASSSIQGKSYEQYFGPGTRLTVT.

The chain uses TRBV6-6 and TRBJ1-5; 8 nucleotides agree with TRBD1. CDR3 length: 15 residues. Per germline, CDR1 MNHNY and CDR2 SVGAGI (reference sequence). Trimming cost V 5 bases and J 1 base; bases outside gene matches: 4. The CDR3 spells CASSQTGASNQPQHF. The CDR3 DNA reads as TGTGCCAGCAGTCAGACAGGGGCAAGCAATCAGCCCCAGCATTTT.

This clone was recorded once. The gene calls are TRBV28 and TRBJ2-2; 7 bases map to TRBD1. The CDR3 runs 14 residues. Germline V gene lookup returns CDR1 MDHEN and CDR2 SYDVKM. V shed 6 bases, J shed 0 bases, and the junction held 1 base outside the gene matches. The DNA of the CDR3 is TGTGCCAGCAGGGGGACAGCGAACACCGGGGAGCTGTTTTTT. Residues: CASRGTANTGELFF.

The rearrangement links TRBV11-2 to TRBJ2-1; D is unresolved. CDR1 and CDR2 from the germline V gene are SGHAT and FQNNGV. The V end lost 2 bases, the J end lost 7 bases, and 6 bases lay between the germline ends. This CDR3 spans 12 amino acids. The CDR3 region is CASSLIGNEQFF. DNA of the CDR3: TGTGCCAGCAGCTTAATAGGTAATGAGCAGTTCTTC.

This clone was seen once. J is TRBJ1-4 and V is TRBV12-5, with a weak D call TRBD1 (5 bases). V lost 1 base to trimming and J lost 8 bases, with 29 bases between them. The CDR3 extends over 20 amino acids. Germline CDR1 and CDR2: LGHNT and FRNRAP. CDR3: CASGLAPIVRVRVEREKLFF. For the CDR3, the DNA is TGTGCTAGTGGTTTGGCCCCTATCGTCCGAGTCAGGGTGGAACGAGAAAAACTGTTTTTT. Combining the CDR3 with reference TRBV12-5 and TRBJ1-4 gives the whole variable domain DARVTQTPRHKVTEMGQEVTMRCQPILGHNTVFWYRQTMMQGLELLAYFRNRAPLDDSGMPKDRFSAEMPDATLATLKIQPSEPRDSAVYFCASGLAPIVRVRVEREKLFFGSGTQLSVL.

The rearrangement uses TRBV7-2 and TRBJ2-7, with a possible D match to TRBD2 (5 bases). The CDR3 runs 13 residues. From germline, CDR1 is SGHTA and CDR2 FQGNSA. Trimming cost V 3 bases and J 3 bases, with 9 bases left between them. CDR3 bases: TGTGCCAGCAGCTTCTCGAGGGACTACGAGCAGTACTTC. The encoded protein is CASSFSRDYEQYF.

This chain uses TRBV5-6 with TRBJ1-2, with TRBD1 identical over 9 bases. This CDR3 contains 13 residues. J gave up 8 bases and V 5 bases, and 7 bases lay outside the gene matches. The germline V gene has CDR1 SGHDT and CDR2 YYEEEE. The CDR3 DNA follows: TGTGCCAGCAGTCTACAGGGGGCGCAGGGCTACACCTTC. Translated, it gives CASSLQGAQGYTF. Looking up the rest from reference TRBV5-6 and TRBJ1-2 gives the full variable domain: DAGVTQSPTHLIKTRGQQVTLRCSPKSGHDTVSWYQQALGQGPQFIFQYYEEEERQRGNFPDRFSGHQFPNYSSELNVNALLLGDSALYLCASSLQGAQGYTFGSGTRLTVV.

This chain links TRBV7-2 with TRBJ1-6; the match to TRBD1 covers 7 bases. Germline-derived CDR1 and CDR2 are SGHTA and FQGNSA. V shed 1 base, J shed 5 bases, and the junction held 2 bases outside the gene matches. CDR3 length equals 15 residues. The CDR3 here is CASSLVGTDNSPLHF. The DNA of the CDR3 is TGTGCCAGCAGCTTAGTAGGGACAGATAATTCACCCCTCCACTTT.

V and J are TRBV7-3 and TRBJ2-3; 11 bases fit TRBD2. Germline V CDR1 and CDR2: SGHTA, FQGTGA. The junction had 6 bases not matched to a gene; V was cut back by 6 bases and J by 4 bases. CDR3 length: 15 residues. CDR3 loop: CASSSLAGGSDTQYF. The CDR3 DNA reads as TGTGCCAGCAGTTCCCTAGCGGGGGGCTCAGATACGCAGTATTTT.

This clone was seen just once. The gene calls are TRBV18 and TRBJ1-1, with a tentative D call TRBD1 (5 bases). The V end lost 2 bases, the J end lost 4 bases, and 17 bases lay between the germline ends. CDR1 is KGHSH and CDR2 is LQKENI in the germline V gene. The CDR3 consists of 16 residues. The CDR3 sequence: CASSPGSRGLGTEAFF. CDR3 nucleotides: TGTGCCAGCTCACCAGGTTCTAGGGGTTTAGGCACTGAAGCTTTCTTT.

J is TRBJ1-5 and V is TRBV19; D is ambiguous. CDR1 LNHDA and CDR2 SQIVND come from the germline V gene (reference sequence). The V gene lost 5 bases and the J gene lost 9 bases, with 20 bases spanning the gap. The CDR3 is 15 residues long. Here the CDR3 DNA reads TGTGCCAGTAGTTTAGGAAGGGAGGTATTCGGGCCCCAGCATTTT. Amino acids: CASSLGREVFGPQHF.

This clone was recorded a few times. The chain carries TRBV5-6 and TRBJ1-4; 7 nucleotides line up with TRBD1. Germline V gives CDR1 SGHDT, CDR2 YYEEEE. Germline trimming cut 0 bases from V and 8 bases from J; bases unmatched to any gene: 7. The CDR3 sequence is 15 residues long. Here the CDR3 reads CASSLGIRTGEKLFF. In DNA form, the CDR3 reads TGTGCCAGCAGCTTGGGAATTCGGACAGGCGAAAAACTGTTTTTT.